The clone carrying this T cell receptor (beta chain) was seen once. Its antigen is as yet unknown. The length of the CDR3 is 10 residues. Looked up from germline, CDR1 is MDHEN and CDR2 is SYDVKM. Trimming stripped 4 bases from V and 6 bases from J, with 3 bases between. The primer mix had 60 Vbeta and 13 Jbeta primers. TCRdb's copy holds only in-frame clones and misses some; the assay was immunoSEQ multiplex PCR. The table lists some 91,000 clones, 70% to 80% of them singletons. The data stem from a study of cytomegalovirus exposure and HLA in healthy donors. The study's findings and limits: High sensitivity and specificity were reportedly achieved when the classifier diagnosed cytomegalovirus status. Several top significant clusters appeared, in a later analysis, to be linked to common viral pathogens.

This sequence originates from a man in his forties in good health and CMV-seronegative. The specimen was PBMCs. The chain carries TRBV28 and TRBJ1-1, with D hard to call. CDR3 sequence (DNA): TGTGCCAGCAGTTCCGCTGAAGCTTTCTTT. Protein: CASSSAEAFF.